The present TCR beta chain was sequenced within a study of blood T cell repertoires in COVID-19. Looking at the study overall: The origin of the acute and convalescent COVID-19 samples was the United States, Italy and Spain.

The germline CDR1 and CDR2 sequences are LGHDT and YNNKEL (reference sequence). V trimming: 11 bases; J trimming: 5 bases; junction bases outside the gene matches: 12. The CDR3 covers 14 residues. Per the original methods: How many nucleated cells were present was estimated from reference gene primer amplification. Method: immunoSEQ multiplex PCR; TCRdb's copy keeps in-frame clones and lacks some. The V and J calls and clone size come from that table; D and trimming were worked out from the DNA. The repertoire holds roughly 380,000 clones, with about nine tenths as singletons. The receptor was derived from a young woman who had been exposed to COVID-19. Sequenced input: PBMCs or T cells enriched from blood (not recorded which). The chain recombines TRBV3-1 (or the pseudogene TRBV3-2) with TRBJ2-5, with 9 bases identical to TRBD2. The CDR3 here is CAVSGTSIWETQYF. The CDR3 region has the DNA TGTGCCGTCTCCGGGACTAGCATTTGGGAGACCCAGTACTTC.